Below, 20 T cell receptor beta chains from the same sample are listed, as sequenced in a study of T cell responses to AZD1222 COVID-19 vaccine (dated by TCRdb to the early 2020s). The library was generated by the immunoSEQ multiplex PCR assay. This is the immuneACCESS table as TCRdb keeps it, with only in-frame sequences that have V and J called. A part of the clones is gone; compared with another copy, unresolved V genes explain less than half, and the rest is unexplained. The sample includes more than 35,000 clones, with about 83% observed a single time. Clones ranked in the top ten supply more than 45% of the sample. The time point label here, explained by the study, means: baseline before first vaccination. The sequenced sample was peripheral blood, obtained on day 0 of AZD1222 vaccination. These receptors originate from an adult in good health.

This clone appeared a few times. The chain uses TRBV10-1 and TRBJ1-2, with D possibly matching TRBD1 (6 bases). V was cut by 6 bases and J by 8 bases, with 16 bases left in between. This CDR3 contains 13 residues. Per germline, CDR1 WNHNN and CDR2 SYGVQD (reference sequence). The CDR3 region has the DNA TGCGCCAGCAGCCCCGACAGGCTAGGAGGCTACACCTTC. Translation: CASSPDRLGGYTF.

CDR3 bases: TGCGCCAGCAGCCCCGGTTGGGGGAGGTATGAGCAGTTCTTC. It yields the protein CASSPGWGRYEQFF. This sequence joins TRBV5-1 and TRBJ2-1; D perhaps matches TRBD2 (6 bases). The CDR3 sequence is 14 residues long. Germline lookup yields CDR1 SGHRS and CDR2 YFSETQ. The V gene lost 4 bases and the J gene lost 8 bases, with 16 bases spanning the gap.

V usage is TRBV5-6 and J usage is TRBJ2-2, with 9 bases lining up with TRBD2. V lost 2 bases to trimming and J lost 1 base; unmatched junction nucleotides: 3. The CDR3 is 16 residues long. The germline CDR1 and CDR2 sequences are SGHDT and YYEEEE. The CDR3 sequence: CASSLELAGNTGELFF. CDR3 nucleotides: TGTGCCAGCAGCTTAGAACTAGCGGGGAACACCGGGGAGCTGTTTTTT.

The chain has TRBV5-6 and TRBJ2-5, with TRBD2 matching over 10 bases. V lost 4 bases to trimming and J lost 5 bases; unmatched junction nucleotides: 20. Germline CDR1 is SGHDT and CDR2 is YYEEEE. This CDR3 region has 19 residues. CDR3 sequence reads: CASSPGRFLAGVTRETQYF. DNA for the CDR3: TGTGCCAGCAGCCCCGGAAGGTTCCTAGCGGGAGTCACCAGGGAGACCCAGTACTTC.

The rearrangement joins TRBV6-6 to TRBJ2-3; no definite D call. Trimming cost V 7 bases and J 1 base, with 9 bases left between them. Per the germline V gene, CDR1 is MNHNY and CDR2 is SVGAGI (reference sequence). This CDR3 region has 13 residues. This CDR3 reads CASTLPGTDTQYF. CDR3 bases: TGTGCCAGCACCCTCCCCGGCACAGATACGCAGTATTTT.

The chain links TRBV12-5 to TRBJ1-5; TRBD1 might be the D (6 bases). The germline gives CDR1 LGHNT, CDR2 FRNRAP. The length of the CDR3 is 17 residues. Trimming left V 6 bases short and J 2 bases short, with 20 bases between. The CDR3 loop is CASGPSQGPGGNQPQHF. Here the CDR3 DNA reads TGTGCTAGTGGCCCGAGTCAGGGGCCAGGCGGCAATCAGCCCCAGCATTTT. Together with reference TRBV12-5 and TRBJ1-5, the CDR3 gives the full variable domain: DARVTQTPRHKVTEMGQEVTMRCQPILGHNTVFWYRQTMMQGLELLAYFRNRAPLDDSGMPKDRFSAEMPDATLATLKIQPSEPRDSAVYFCASGPSQGPGGNQPQHFGDGTRLSIL.

This sequence joins TRBV25-1 and TRBJ2-1, with D possibly matching TRBD2 (5 bases). CDR3 length: 16 amino acids. Germline V CDR1 and CDR2: MGHDK, SYGVNS. V lost 3 bases and J 6 bases, leaving 18 bases between the germline ends. The CDR3 sequence: CASSDARRLAFNEQFF. CDR3 bases: TGTGCCAGCAGTGACGCCCGGCGGCTAGCATTCAATGAGCAGTTCTTC. The whole variable domain, filled in from reference TRBV25-1 and TRBJ2-1, reads EADIYQTPRYLVIGTGKKITLECSQTMGHDKMYWYQQDPGMELHLIHYSYGVNSTEKGDLSSESTVSRIRTEHFPLTLESARPSHTSQYLCASSDARRLAFNEQFFGPGTRLTVL.

This clone was counted a single time. The chain couples TRBV4-1 to TRBJ1-5; D uncertain. The V end lost 0 bases, the J end lost 0 bases, and 9 bases lay between the germline ends. Per the germline V gene, CDR1 is MGHRA and CDR2 is YSYEKL. This CDR3 comprises 16 residues. Written as DNA, the CDR3 is TGCGCCAGCAGCCAAGATGCGGCTTATAGCAATCAGCCCCAGCATTTT. Translated, it gives CASSQDAAYSNQPQHF.

The chain carries TRBV7-2 and TRBJ2-5; tentatively, D is TRBD1 or TRBD2 (5 bases each). Per germline, CDR1 SGHTA and CDR2 FQGNSA. There are 15 residues in the CDR3. With 1 base removed from V and 3 bases from J, the gap between germline ends came to 12 bases. The CDR3 is CASSLGGTIKETQYF. CDR3 in DNA: TGTGCCAGCAGCTTAGGGGGGACCATTAAAGAGACCCAGTACTTC.

This clone was seen just once. The J gene is TRBJ2-1, the V gene TRBV7-3; weak D call: TRBD1 (7 bases). The CDR3 has 16 residues. Per germline, CDR1 SGHTA and CDR2 FQGTGA. The V end lost 6 bases, the J end lost 1 base, and 16 bases lay between the germline ends. In DNA, the CDR3 is TGTGCCAGCAGTCGACAGGGCGGGGAGTCCTACAATGAGCAGTTCTTC. It translates to CASSRQGGESYNEQFF.

There are a few counts of this clone. V gene TRBV6-5 combines with J gene TRBJ1-2, with TRBD1 as a possible D gene (5 bases). The CDR3 loop spans 12 amino acids. Germline lookup yields CDR1 MNHEY and CDR2 SVGAGI. V was clipped by 6 bases and J by 8 bases, with 13 bases between them. CDR3 region: CASRREGQGYTF. The CDR3 DNA is TGTGCCAGCAGAAGGGAGGGGCAGGGCTACACCTTC.

This clone was counted only a few times. The gene calls are TRBV29-1 and TRBJ2-7, with a tentative D call TRBD1 (6 bases). Germline V gene data show CDR1 as SQVTM and CDR2 as ANQGSEA. The V gene lost 4 bases and the J gene lost 1 base, with 14 bases spanning the gap. The CDR3 has 14 amino acids. CDR3 DNA: TGCAGCGTTGGAGGGATGCAGGGGTCCTACGAGCAGTACTTC. This sequence encodes CSVGGMQGSYEQYF.

The rearrangement joins TRBV19 to TRBJ1-5, with 9 bases lining up with TRBD1. With V trimmed by 6 bases and J by 4 bases, 7 bases remained unmatched. Germline lookup yields CDR1 LNHDA and CDR2 SQIVND (reference sequence). This CDR3 is built from 15 residues. CDR3 sequence reads: CASRPGQGTNQPQHF. CDR3 DNA: TGTGCCAGTAGGCCGGGACAGGGTACGAATCAGCCCCAGCATTTT.

The rearrangement links TRBV6-5 to TRBJ2-7; D is perhaps TRBD2 (6 bases). Trimming stripped 8 bases from V and 2 bases from J, with 10 bases between. CDR1 MNHEY and CDR2 SVGAGI come from the germline V gene. The CDR3 spans 12 residues. This CDR3 is CASGTLTYEQYF. The CDR3 DNA follows: TGTGCCAGCGGGACTCTCACCTACGAGCAGTACTTC.

The rearrangement links TRBV11-1 to TRBJ1-2; possible D gene TRBD1, 5 bases. Germline CDR1 and CDR2: SGHAT and FQDESV (reference sequence). This CDR3 has 14 amino acids. V dropped 5 bases and J dropped 4 bases, with 14 bases sitting between them. The CDR3 protein is CASSPGWGFYGYTF. In DNA, the CDR3 is TGTGCCAGCAGCCCGGGATGGGGGTTCTATGGCTACACCTTC.

The chain couples TRBV7-2 to TRBJ1-3; D uncertain. The CDR3 is made up of 14 amino acids. Trimming removed 0 bases from V and 9 bases from J, with 12 bases in between. Germline CDR1 SGHTA, CDR2 FQGNSA. This chain's CDR3 is CASSLATGQSTIYF. CDR3 DNA sequence: TGTGCCAGCAGCTTAGCGACCGGCCAAAGCACCATATATTTT.

This chain uses TRBV19 with TRBJ1-5, with D unclear. Trimming shortened V by 11 bases and J by 0 bases, and 17 bases separated the two germline ends. The length of the CDR3 is 15 residues. Germline loops: CDR1 LNHDA, CDR2 SQIVND (reference sequence). CDR3 bases: TGTGCCGTTTCTCTTCGGGCAGATAGCAATCAGCCCCAGCATTTT. This codes for CAVSLRADSNQPQHF. The variable domain in full, completed from reference TRBV19 and TRBJ1-5, reads DGGITQSPKYLFRKEGQNVTLSCEQNLNHDAMYWYRQDPGQGLRLIYYSQIVNDFQKGDIAEGYSVSREKKESFPLTVTSAQKNPTAFYLCAVSLRADSNQPQHFGDGTRLSIL.

The chain links TRBV5-1 to TRBJ2-3; D gene uncertain. With 4 bases removed from V and 0 bases from J, the gap between germline ends came to 12 bases. CDR3 size: 15 residues. Germline V gene sequence: CDR1 SGHRS, CDR2 YFSETQ. The CDR3 sequence: CASSPMGTSTDTQYF. The CDR3 DNA is TGCGCCAGCAGCCCCATGGGAACTAGCACAGATACGCAGTATTTT.

The chain employs TRBV6-5 and TRBJ1-3; D call uncertain. The CDR3 is 15 residues long. Germline V gene lookup returns CDR1 MNHEY and CDR2 SVGAGI. V gave up 2 bases and J gave up 0 bases, with 8 bases separating them. CDR3 protein: CASSYTLGSGNTIYF. DNA of the CDR3: TGTGCCAGCAGTTACACTTTGGGCTCTGGAAACACCATATATTTT.

The chain couples TRBV5-1 to TRBJ1-1; TRBD1 matches 7 bases. Germline loops: CDR1 SGHRS, CDR2 YFSETQ. The CDR3 is 15 residues long. J gave up 5 bases and V 0 bases, and 7 bases lay outside the gene matches. This CDR3 is CASSLAGGRVTEAFF. DNA of the CDR3: TGCGCCAGCAGCTTGGCAGGGGGGCGGGTTACTGAAGCTTTCTTT.